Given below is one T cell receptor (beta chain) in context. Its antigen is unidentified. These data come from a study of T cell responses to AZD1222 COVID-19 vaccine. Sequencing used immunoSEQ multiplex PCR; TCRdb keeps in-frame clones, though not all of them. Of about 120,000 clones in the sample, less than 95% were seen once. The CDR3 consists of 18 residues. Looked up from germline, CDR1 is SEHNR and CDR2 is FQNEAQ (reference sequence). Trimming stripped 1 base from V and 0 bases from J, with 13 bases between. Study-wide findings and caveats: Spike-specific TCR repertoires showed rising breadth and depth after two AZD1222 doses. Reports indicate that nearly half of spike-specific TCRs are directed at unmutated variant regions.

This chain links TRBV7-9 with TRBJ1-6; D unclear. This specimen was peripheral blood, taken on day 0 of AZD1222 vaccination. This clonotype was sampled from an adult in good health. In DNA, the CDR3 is TGTGCCAGCAGCTTAGTAGTACAGTTTCGCTCCTATAATTCACCCCTCCACTTT. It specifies CASSLVVQFRSYNSPLHF.